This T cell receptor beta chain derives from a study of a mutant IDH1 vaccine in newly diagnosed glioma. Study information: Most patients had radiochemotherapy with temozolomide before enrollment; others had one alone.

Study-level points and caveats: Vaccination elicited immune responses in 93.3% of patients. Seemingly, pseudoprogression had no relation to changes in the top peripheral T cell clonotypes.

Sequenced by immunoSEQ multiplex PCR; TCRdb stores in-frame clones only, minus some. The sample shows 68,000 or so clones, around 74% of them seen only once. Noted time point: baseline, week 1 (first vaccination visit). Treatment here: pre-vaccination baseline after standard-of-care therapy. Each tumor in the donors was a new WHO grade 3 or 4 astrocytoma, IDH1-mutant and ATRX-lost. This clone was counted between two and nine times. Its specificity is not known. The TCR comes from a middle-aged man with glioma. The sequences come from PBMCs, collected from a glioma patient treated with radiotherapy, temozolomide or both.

CDR3: CASSFRDRSTGELFF. The CDR3, as DNA: TGTGCCAGCAGTTTCCGGGACCGTTCCACCGGGGAGCTGTTTTTT. The V gene is TRBV28, the J gene TRBJ2-2; D may correspond to TRBD1 or TRBD2 (5 bases each). V was shortened by 3 bases and J by 4 bases, with 12 bases between the two germline ends. The CDR3 runs to 15 residues. In germline, CDR1 is MDHEN, CDR2 SYDVKM.